In this sample, the clone carrying this TCR beta chain turned up many times. Antigen: not known. The data are from a study of metastatic and nonmetastatic thyroid tumors. Regarding the study as a whole: Reports indicated that malignant thyroid tumors showed significantly higher TCR beta diversity than benign nodules did, in blood and tumor.

In germline, CDR1 is MDHEN, CDR2 SYDVKM. The CDR3 is 14 amino acids. Trimming stripped 7 bases from V and 2 bases from J, with 14 bases between. Among the patients, none had received any treatment before thyroid surgery. In the authors' methods: Between-group CDR3 differences, defined by clinicopathological status, yielded a distant-metastasis classifier for papillary thyroid cancer. MiXCR re-clonotyped the PCR reads for TCRdb. TCRdb assigned the V and J calls; the authors' analysis was not used. The sample lists roughly 35,000 clones, around 15% occurring once. The source is a female donor with papillary thyroid cancer or a benign thyroid nodule (not recorded which). Some clones in this sample may be carry-over from other donors' samples. The chain links TRBV28 to TRBJ1-1; D might be TRBD1 (6 bases). The sample comprised blood. Written as DNA, the CDR3 is TGTGCCAGCAAGATCTTACAGGGAAACACTGAAGCTTTCTTT. This sequence encodes CASKILQGNTEAFF.